This T cell receptor (beta chain) was found in a study of T cell repertoires in cytomegalovirus infection. Study details: Evidence of both CMV infection and a matching HLA type came from public TCR beta signatures.

The V and J ends lost 6 bases and 8 bases, in that order; junction bases with no gene match: 10. The CDR3 sequence is 15 residues long. Study-wide findings and caveats: The ex vivo response was dominated by HLA-C-restricted CMV-specific TCR beta clonotypes. Identification of carriers of CMV plus the relevant HLA was achieved through cumulative public TCR beta family frequency.

To note about this clonotype: Antigen: not known.

TCRdb re-analysed the reads in MiXCR, keeping a single row per CDR3 protein. The data contain around 350,000 distinct CDR3 sequences, about a sixth of them seen just once; the ten biggest clones take up 7.5% to 9%. The sample taken for sequencing was PBMCs. The sequence came from a human donor in good health (CMV status not recorded). Some clones in this sample may be carry-over from other donors' samples. V usage is TRBV12-3 or TRBV12-4 and J usage is TRBJ2-1; 10 bases fit TRBD2. The DNA of the CDR3 is TGTGCCAGCAGACCTTCTAGCGGGAGCTTCTATGAGCAGTTCTTC. Protein sequence: CASRPSSGSFYEQFF.